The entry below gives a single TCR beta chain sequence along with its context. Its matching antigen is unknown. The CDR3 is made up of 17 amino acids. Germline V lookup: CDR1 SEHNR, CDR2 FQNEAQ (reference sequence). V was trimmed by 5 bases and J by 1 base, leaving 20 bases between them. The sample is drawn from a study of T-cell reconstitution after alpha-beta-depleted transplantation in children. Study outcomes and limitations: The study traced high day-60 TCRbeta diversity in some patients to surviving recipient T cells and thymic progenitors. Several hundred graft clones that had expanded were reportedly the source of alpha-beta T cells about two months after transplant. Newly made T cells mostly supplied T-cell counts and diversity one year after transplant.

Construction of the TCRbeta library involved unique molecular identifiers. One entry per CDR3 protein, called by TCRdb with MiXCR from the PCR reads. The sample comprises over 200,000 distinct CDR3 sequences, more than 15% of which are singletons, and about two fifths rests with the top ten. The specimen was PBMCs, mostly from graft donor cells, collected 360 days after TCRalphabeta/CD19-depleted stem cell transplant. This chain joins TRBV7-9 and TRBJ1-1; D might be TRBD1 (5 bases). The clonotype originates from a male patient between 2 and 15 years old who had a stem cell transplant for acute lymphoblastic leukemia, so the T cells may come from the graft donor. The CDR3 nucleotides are TGTGCCAGCAGCCTATATGAGGGGCTGATATGGAACACTGAAGCTTTCTTT. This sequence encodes CASSLYEGLIWNTEAFF.